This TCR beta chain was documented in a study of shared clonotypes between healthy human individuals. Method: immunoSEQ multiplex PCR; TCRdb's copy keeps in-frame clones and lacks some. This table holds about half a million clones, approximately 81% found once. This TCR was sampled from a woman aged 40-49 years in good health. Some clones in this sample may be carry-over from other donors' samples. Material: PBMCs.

CDR3 sequence reads: CASSTQLGIENEKLFF. CDR3 coding DNA: TGTGCCAGCAGCACTCAACTGGGGATAGAAAATGAAAAACTGTTTTTT. This chain uses TRBV28 with TRBJ1-4; D gene ambiguous. Germline values: CDR1 MDHEN, CDR2 SYDVKM. The CDR3 has 16 residues. V gave up 6 bases and J gave up 5 bases, with 19 bases separating them.